Detailed here is one TCR beta chain. Its specificity is not known. The germline V gene encodes CDR1 SGHNT and CDR2 YYREEE (reference sequence). V lost 0 bases and J lost 0, with 10 bases in between. The CDR3 is 16 residues long. Here immunoSEQ multiplex PCR was the method, and the copy in TCRdb shows in-frame clones only, minus some. The sample holds 150,000 to 250,000 clones, approximately 90% seen once. This sample was taken from a study of T cell responses to AZD1222 COVID-19 vaccine. Points from the study as a whole: Nearly half of spike-specific TCRs reportedly go after variant regions that carry no mutations. Spike-wide vaccine-associated CD4 TCRs dominated at 160-218 and 743-854. Most donors were white British, females outnumbered males, and clonal diversity was possibly underestimated.

The chain recombines TRBV5-4 with TRBJ2-1; tentatively, D is TRBD2 (6 bases). The sequence came from an adult who received the AZD1222 COVID-19 vaccine. The sequences come from peripheral blood, collected 28 days after the second AZD1222 dose. DNA of the CDR3: TGTGCCAGCAGCTTGGTGGACTACCGCTCCTACAATGAGCAGTTCTTC. Translated, it gives CASSLVDYRSYNEQFF.